This TCR beta chain was found in a study of patients and donors after allogeneic stem cell transplantation. The germline gives CDR1 SGHRS, CDR2 YFSETQ. This CDR3 region has 17 residues. The ends were cut back, 1 base at V and 4 bases at J, with 15 bases in the middle. In its sample, this clonotype was seen a few times. TCRdb called the RT-PCR reads again in MiXCR, with one record for every CDR3 protein. The table shows some 17,000 distinct CDR3 sequences, with about 30% occurring only once. This chain joins TRBV5-1 and TRBJ1-6, with D perhaps matching TRBD1 (6 bases). Sequenced input: blood, either unsorted or a sorted T cell fraction (not recorded which). This TCR was recovered from a human donor who was either an allogeneic HSCT recipient or a stem cell or donor lymphocyte infusion donor (not recorded which). It is not recorded whose cells these are; they may come from a transplant donor. CDR3 nucleotide sequence: TGCGCCAGCAGCTTGAGTTTCCGGGACATATATAATTCACCCCTCCACTTT. Translation gives CASSLSFRDIYNSPLHF.